This T cell receptor (beta chain) was obtained from a study of Ad26.COV2.S vaccination and SARS-CoV-2 variants. Whole-study results and caveats: Spike-specific TCR breadth ran higher among vaccine recipients than placebo recipients.

Clones were sequenced by immunoSEQ multiplex PCR, and TCRdb holds only the in-frame ones, with some missing. The sample gives around 500,000 clones, roughly nine tenths of which show up once; 1.5% to 2% is in the top ten. In the case of this clone: The antigen is not known.

This sample's treatment: roughly 19 received Ad26.COV2.S at low or high dose, single or two shots; about 5 received placebo; per-sample allocation not given. Material that was analyzed had been drawn on day 63 after the first vaccine or placebo injection. Germline CDR1 reads GTSNPN; CDR2 reads SVGIG (reference sequence). Trimming took 3 bases from V and 6 from J, leaving 17 bases between them. The CDR3 extends over 15 amino acids. This chain links TRBV30 with TRBJ1-4; D not certain. The sequenced sample was peripheral blood, obtained in a trial of Ad26.COV2.S vaccine versus placebo. The source is a person aged 18-60 years who received the Ad26.COV2.S COVID-19 vaccine or a placebo. In nucleotides, the CDR3 is TGTGCCTGGAGCCTAGCGGGGAATTCTCATGAAAAACTGTTTTTT. Protein sequence: CAWSLAGNSHEKLFF. The complete variable domain, with remaining parts taken from reference TRBV30 and TRBJ1-4, reads SQTIHQWPATLVQPVGSPLSLECTVEGTSNPNLYWYRQAAGRGLQLLFYSVGIGQISSEVPQNLSASRPQDRQFILSSKKLLLSDSGFYLCAWSLAGNSHEKLFFGSGTQLSVL.